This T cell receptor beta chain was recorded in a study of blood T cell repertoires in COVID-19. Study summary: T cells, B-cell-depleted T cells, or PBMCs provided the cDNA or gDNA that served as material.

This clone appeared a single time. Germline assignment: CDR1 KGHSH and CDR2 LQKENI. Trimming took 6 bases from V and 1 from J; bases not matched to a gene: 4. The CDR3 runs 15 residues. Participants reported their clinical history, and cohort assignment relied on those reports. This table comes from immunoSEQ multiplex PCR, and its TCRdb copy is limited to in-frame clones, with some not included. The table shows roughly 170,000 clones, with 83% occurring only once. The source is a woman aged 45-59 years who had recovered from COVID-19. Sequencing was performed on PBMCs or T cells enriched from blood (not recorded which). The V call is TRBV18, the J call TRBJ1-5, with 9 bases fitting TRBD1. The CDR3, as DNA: TGTGCCAGCTCCTCCGGACAGGGGAGCAATCAGCCCCAGCATTTT. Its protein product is CASSSGQGSNQPQHF.